The 18 T cell receptor beta chains listed next were all sequenced from one sample in a study of response to subunit inactivated influenza vaccine. TCRdb itself ran the RT-PCR reads through MiXCR, one entry per CDR3 protein. The table records around 600,000 distinct CDR3 sequences, about 11% of them present only once. A further study also used this sample, focusing on T cells expressing NK-cell markers. That publication notes: The authors made TCR beta cDNA libraries by 5'RACE template switching. This switching added a universal primer site and UMIs.

The sample here was PBMCs from blood, taken on the day of vaccination. All receptors come from a man between 50 and 59 years old who received an inactivated influenza vaccine.

This chain joins TRBV7-9 and TRBJ2-3; D ambiguous. Germline values: CDR1 SEHNR, CDR2 FQNEAQ (reference sequence). The CDR3 contains 14 residues. Trimming removed 0 bases at V and 1 base at J, with 5 bases between. Written as DNA, the CDR3 is TGTGCCAGCAGCTTAGCACCAGGCACAGATACGCAGTATTTT. Its protein product is CASSLAPGTDTQYF.

This clonotype was recorded at least ten times. The V gene is TRBV5-1, the J gene TRBJ2-3; 10 nucleotides line up with TRBD1. This CDR3 is 15 amino acids long. Germline V gives CDR1 SGHRS, CDR2 YFSETQ. The ends lost 2 bases at V and 4 bases at J; junction bases unmatched: 4. The CDR3, as DNA: TGCGCCAGCAGCTTTACCGGACAGGGGGCAGATACGCAGTATTTT. This gives the protein CASSFTGQGADTQYF.

The rearrangement joins TRBV5-8 to TRBJ2-1; D might be TRBD2 (6 bases). V was clipped by 3 bases and J by 10 bases, with 14 bases between them. The CDR3 consists of 13 residues. The germline gives CDR1 SGHTS, CDR2 YDEGEE. The CDR3 loop is CASSYAREREQFF. The CDR3 nucleotides read TGTGCCAGCAGCTATGCTCGGGAGAGGGAGCAGTTCTTC.

This clonotype was counted ten times or more. V is TRBV5-1 and J is TRBJ2-2; maybe TRBD2 (6 bases). The CDR3 covers 16 residues. The ends were cut back, 0 bases at V and 2 bases at J, with 11 bases in the middle. CDR1 is SGHRS and CDR2 is YFSETQ in the germline V gene. The chain's CDR3 is CASSLGTTSNTGELFF. CDR3 nucleotide sequence: TGCGCCAGCAGCTTGGGGACAACTAGCAACACCGGGGAGCTGTTTTTT.

This clonotype showed up just a few times. The chain carries TRBV6-1 and TRBJ1-1; D remains ambiguous. The CDR3 extends over 16 amino acids. Germline V gene data show CDR1 as MNHNS and CDR2 as SASEGT. Trimming cost V 6 bases and J 0 bases, with 17 bases left between them. The CDR3 DNA reads as TGTGCCAGCAGCGCCCCCCGGGGTGGGCTGAACACTGAAGCTTTCTTT. Translation gives CASSAPRGGLNTEAFF.

The chain uses TRBV7-2 and TRBJ2-2, with 8 bases matching TRBD1. J lost 7 bases, V lost 5 bases, and 9 bases had no gene match. Germline assignment: CDR1 SGHTA and CDR2 FQGNSA. CDR3 size: 15 residues. In DNA form, the CDR3 reads TGTGCCAGCAGCATCATCCAGGGGGCGGGCGGGGAGCTGTTTTTT. Its translation is CASSIIQGAGGELFF.

The chain uses TRBV5-1 and TRBJ2-7, with unresolved D. The V end lost 0 bases, the J end lost 3 bases, and 7 bases lay between the germline ends. The CDR3 covers 13 residues. Germline CDR1 is SGHRS and CDR2 is YFSETQ. Written as DNA, the CDR3 is TGCGCCAGCAGCTTGGAAACCCGCTACGAGCAGTACTTC. It yields the protein CASSLETRYEQYF.

This clonotype was counted a few times. Here the CDR3 reads CATSGTSESQETQYF. The CDR3 bases are TGTGCCACCTCTGGGACTAGCGAAAGTCAAGAGACCCAGTACTTC. The V call is TRBV24-1, the J call TRBJ2-5; 10 bases match TRBD2. J lost 2 bases, V lost 9 bases, and 8 bases had no gene match. This CDR3 has 15 residues. The germline V gene has CDR1 KGHDR and CDR2 SFDVKD.

This clonotype came up many times. This chain links TRBV20-1 with TRBJ2-4; possibly TRBD1 for D (6 bases). The CDR3 runs to 12 residues. Trimming cost V 4 bases and J 3 bases, with 7 bases left between them. Germline CDR1 is DFQATT and CDR2 is SNEGSKA (reference sequence). CDR3 protein: CSANRVKNIQYF. CDR3 sequence (DNA): TGCAGTGCTAACAGGGTCAAAAACATTCAGTACTTC.

This clonotype was found a few times. This rearrangement joins TRBV3-1 to TRBJ2-4; TRBD2 matches 8 bases. Per germline, CDR1 LGHDT and CDR2 YNNKEL (reference sequence). The J segment lost 10 bases and the V segment lost 3 bases, leaving 14 bases of the junction unmatched. The CDR3 loop spans 16 amino acids. CDR3 sequence: CASSQASAGGPLIQYF. In DNA form, the CDR3 reads TGTGCCAGCAGCCAGGCCTCCGCGGGGGGTCCACTGATTCAGTACTTC.

The chain couples TRBV6-1 to TRBJ2-7; 10 nucleotides line up with TRBD1. The ends lost 8 bases at V and 5 bases at J; junction bases unmatched: 6. The CDR3 has 13 amino acids. Germline CDR1 MNHNS, CDR2 SASEGT. The CDR3: CASSGTGANEQYF. The CDR3 coding sequence is TGTGCCAGCTCGGGGACAGGGGCGAACGAGCAGTACTTC.

J is TRBJ2-5 and V is TRBV15; 7 bases are shared with TRBD2. With V trimmed by 1 base and J by 4 bases, 3 bases remained unmatched. This CDR3 is 14 amino acids long. Germline V gene data show CDR1 as LNHNV and CDR2 as YYDKDF (reference sequence). The CDR3 DNA reads as TGTGCCACCAGCAGAGGACTAGCCGCAGAGACCCAGTACTTC. It yields the protein CATSRGLAAETQYF.

This clonotype was seen only a few times. V usage is TRBV7-9 and J usage is TRBJ2-7; D perhaps matches TRBD1 (5 bases). Germline V gene lookup returns CDR1 SEHNR and CDR2 FQNEAQ (reference sequence). V lost 5 bases and J lost 3, with 14 bases in between. The CDR3 has 14 amino acids. CDR3 nucleotide sequence: TGTGCCAGCAGCCAAACGGACACTGACTACGAGCAGTACTTC. This translates into CASSQTDTDYEQYF.

This clonotype was counted many times. The chain has TRBV14 and TRBJ1-1, with TRBD1 matching over 8 bases. The germline V gene has CDR1 SGHDN and CDR2 FVKESK. There are 14 residues in the CDR3. V lost 1 base and J lost 5; bases outside the gene matches: 3. The CDR3 DNA reads as TGTGCCAGCAGCCAAGCAGGGGGCGTGACTGAAGCTTTCTTT. Translated, it gives CASSQAGGVTEAFF. Drawing the rest from reference TRBV14 and TRBJ1-1, the complete variable domain is EAGVTQFPSHSVIEKGQTVTLRCDPISGHDNLYWYRRVMGKEIKFLLHFVKESKQDESGMPNNRFLAERTGGTYSTLKVQPAELEDSGVYFCASSQAGGVTEAFFGQGTRLTVV.

This sequence joins TRBV12-3 or TRBV12-4 and TRBJ2-2; 7 bases align to TRBD1. Unmatched junction bases numbered 6, after V lost 5 bases and J lost 0 bases. The CDR3 is 16 residues long. The CDR3 DNA follows: TGTGCCAGCAGTGAGTCCGGGACAGCGAACACCGGGGAGCTGTTTTTT. Translation: CASSESGTANTGELFF.

The gene calls are TRBV20-1 and TRBJ2-5, with 9 bases identical to TRBD1. Germline values: CDR1 DFQATT, CDR2 SNEGSKA (reference sequence). The ends lost 5 bases at V and 4 bases at J; junction bases unmatched: 8. The CDR3 is 14 amino acids. CDR3 in DNA: TGCAGTGCTGGATTACGACAGGGGGGAGAGACCCAGTACTTC. Translating gives CSAGLRQGGETQYF.

The chain joins TRBV12-3 or TRBV12-4 to TRBJ2-1; perhaps TRBD2 as D (5 bases). CDR3 length: 14 residues. Trimming cost V 5 bases and J 8 bases, with 16 bases left between them. The CDR3 DNA reads TGTGCCAGCAGTCTCCCCGGCGGGTTTTATGAGCAGTTCTTC. Translation gives CASSLPGGFYEQFF.

This clonotype was seen a handful of times. This chain joins TRBV10-3 and TRBJ2-2; D is ambiguous. Trimming left V 5 bases short and J 5 bases short, with 9 bases between. Per the germline V gene, CDR1 is ENHRY and CDR2 is SYGVKD. The CDR3 totals 13 residues. The CDR3, as DNA: TGTGCCATCAGTCGAGAAGCAACCGGGGAGCTGTTTTTT. Protein sequence: CAISREATGELFF.